This TCR beta chain emerged from a study of cytomegalovirus exposure and HLA in healthy donors. PCR amplification relied on 60 Vbeta primers (plus 13 Jbeta primers). This table comes from immunoSEQ multiplex PCR, and its TCRdb copy is limited to in-frame clones, with some not included. The repertoire holds around 110,000 clones, with roughly 73% as singletons. Trimming pared 3 bases from V and 9 bases from J, leaving 9 bases between. CDR3 length: 11 residues. Germline CDR1 is DFQATT and CDR2 is SNEGSKA (reference sequence). V gene TRBV20-1 combines with J gene TRBJ2-1; D call uncertain. The clonotype comes from a man aged 35-49 years in good health and CMV-seronegative. The source material was PBMCs. The CDR3 here is CSASRFTEQFF. As DNA, the CDR3 is TGCAGTGCTAGTCGGTTTACTGAGCAGTTCTTC.